These 19 T cell receptor beta chains originate from one sample sequenced in a study of post-analysis software for immune sequencing data. Included in the TCR beta cDNA libraries were unique molecular identifiers. TCRdb re-analysed the PCR reads in MiXCR, keeping a single row per CDR3 protein. There are hundreds of thousands of distinct CDR3 sequences in the sample; about 27% occur only once, and roughly 0.54% lies in the top ten. Antigen specificity for these receptors is unknown. Study-wide results and caveats: Controls had lower frequencies than patients of five or six TRBV segments, which included TRBV5-6, TRBV5-1 and TRBV20-1.

The sample comprised blood. The receptor set was obtained from a girl aged 10 to 17 with multiple sclerosis.

In this sample, this clonotype turned up a few times. CDR3 sequence: CSSTTGTPTYEQYF. The CDR3 DNA reads TGCAGCTCAACGACCGGGACACCAACCTACGAGCAGTACTTC. The gene calls are TRBV29-1 and TRBJ2-7; weak D call: TRBD1 (6 bases). This CDR3 has 14 amino acids. V was cut by 8 bases and J by 2 bases, with 19 bases left in between. Per germline, CDR1 SQVTM and CDR2 ANQGSEA.

This clonotype turned up a few times. The V and J genes are TRBV6-1 and TRBJ2-1, with TRBD1 identical over 12 bases. Trimming cost V 7 bases and J 8 bases; bases outside gene matches: 6. The CDR3 totals 14 residues. Germline V lookup: CDR1 MNHNS, CDR2 SASEGT. The CDR3 is CASMRDRGPDEQFF. The DNA of the CDR3 is TGTGCCAGCATGAGGGACAGGGGGCCCGATGAGCAGTTCTTC.

This clonotype appeared a few times. The chain is built from TRBV7-2 and TRBJ1-4; D unresolved. With 2 bases removed from V and 0 bases from J, the gap between germline ends came to 10 bases. The CDR3 covers 16 residues. CDR1 is SGHTA and CDR2 is FQGNSA in the germline V gene. CDR3 amino acids: CASSLYSSATNEKLFF. CDR3 DNA: TGTGCCAGCAGCTTATATAGCAGTGCAACTAATGAAAAACTGTTTTTT.

This chain links TRBV2 with TRBJ2-7; 7 bases match TRBD1. The J call is doubtful: the DNA matches TRBJ2-5 better. This CDR3 has 12 amino acids. CDR1 is SNHLY and CDR2 is FYNNEI in the germline V gene. CDR3 residues: CASTTGRETQYF. CDR3 sequence (DNA): TGTGCCAGCACGACAGGGCGGGAGACCCAGTACTTC.

V is TRBV28 and J is TRBJ2-7; D is perhaps TRBD1 or TRBD2 (5 bases each). CDR3 length: 14 residues. Germline V CDR1 and CDR2: MDHEN, SYDVKM. V lost 6 bases, J lost 1 base, and 13 bases lay in between. The CDR3 is CASRPRDRSYEQYF. The CDR3 DNA follows: TGTGCCAGCAGGCCCCGGGACCGGTCCTACGAGCAGTACTTC.

The V gene is TRBV4-2, the J gene TRBJ2-1, with 7 bases fitting TRBD1. V lost 4 bases to trimming and J lost 1 base; unmatched junction nucleotides: 4. Germline CDR1 is LGHNA and CDR2 is YNFKEQ. This CDR3 region has 15 residues. This chain's CDR3 is CASSPTGVSYNEQFF. DNA of the CDR3: TGTGCCAGCAGCCCAACAGGGGTGTCCTACAATGAGCAGTTCTTC.

This clonotype was detected many times. The V call is TRBV20-1, the J call TRBJ2-7; the match to TRBD2 covers 8 bases. The CDR3 totals 16 residues. Germline V gene lookup returns CDR1 DFQATT and CDR2 SNEGSKA (reference sequence). V gave up 5 bases and J gave up 0 bases; unmatched junction bases: 12. In nucleotides, the CDR3 is TGCAGTGCTGGCAACCCTCTTCGGGAGGGCTCCTACGAGCAGTACTTC. Translating it yields CSAGNPLREGSYEQYF.

This clonotype was recorded many times. The chain combines TRBV7-9 with TRBJ2-7, with TRBD2 identical over 9 bases. Trimming cost V 5 bases and J 6 bases; bases outside gene matches: 5. The germline gives CDR1 SEHNR, CDR2 FQNEAQ (reference sequence). The CDR3 length is 13 residues. The CDR3 is CASSLGTSREQYF. For the CDR3, the DNA is TGTGCCAGCAGCCTGGGGACTAGCCGCGAGCAGTACTTC.

This clonotype occurred a few times. The chain couples TRBV6-6 to TRBJ1-2; 7 bases line up with TRBD1. Germline assignment: CDR1 MNHNY and CDR2 SVGAGI (reference sequence). The CDR3 loop spans 16 amino acids. Trimming took 4 bases from V and 0 from J; bases not matched to a gene: 8. In DNA form, the CDR3 reads TGTGCCAGCAGTTCCCGGGACAGAGGATCTAACTATGGCTACACCTTC. Amino acids: CASSSRDRGSNYGYTF.

A few counts support this clonotype. The V call is TRBV4-2, the J call TRBJ2-6, with D perhaps matching TRBD1 or TRBD2 (5 bases each). Per the germline V gene, CDR1 is LGHNA and CDR2 is YNFKEQ. The CDR3 sequence is 17 residues long. V was cut by 0 bases and J by 2 bases, with 11 bases left in between. Here the CDR3 DNA reads TGTGCCAGCAGCCAAGATGGACGGGGCCCTGGGGCCAACGTCCTGACTTTC. Translating gives CASSQDGRGPGANVLTF.

This chain uses TRBV28 with TRBJ2-7; D uncertain. Trimming cost V 8 bases and J 4 bases, with 9 bases left between them. This CDR3 spans 11 amino acids. The V gene's germline CDR1 is MDHEN and CDR2 SYDVKM. CDR3 in amino acids: CASDSGYEQYF. In DNA, the CDR3 is TGTGCCAGCGATAGTGGATACGAGCAGTACTTC.

The V and J genes are TRBV7-8 and TRBJ2-7, with D maybe TRBD2 (5 bases). V was trimmed by 5 bases and J by 3 bases, leaving 14 bases between them. This CDR3 is 14 amino acids long. Germline-derived CDR1 and CDR2 are SGHVS and FQNEAQ. CDR3 bases: TGTGCCAGCAGCGGAGGACCGACCTACTACGAGCAGTACTTC. As protein: CASSGGPTYYEQYF.

This chain links TRBV29-1 with TRBJ1-6, with 7 bases matching TRBD1. The junction had 14 bases not matched to a gene; V was cut back by 3 bases and J by 9 bases. There are 16 residues in the CDR3. CDR1 is SQVTM and CDR2 is ANQGSEA in the germline V gene. DNA for the CDR3: TGCAGCGTTGAGGGGGCCCAGGGGGTGTCAGGTTCACCCCTCCACTTT. Translated, it gives CSVEGAQGVSGSPLHF.

The chain couples TRBV29-1 to TRBJ1-1; TRBD1 matches 8 bases. V lost 1 base, J lost 0 bases, and 4 bases stayed unmatched. Germline V lookup: CDR1 SQVTM, CDR2 ANQGSEA. The CDR3 extends over 15 amino acids. CDR3 amino acids: CSVEGDRSLNTEAFF. The CDR3 DNA is TGCAGCGTTGAAGGGGACAGGAGTTTGAACACTGAAGCTTTCTTT.

V is TRBV5-1 and J is TRBJ2-4, with D possibly being TRBD2 (5 bases). Trimming left V 2 bases short and J 0 bases short, with 18 bases between. Germline assignment: CDR1 SGHRS and CDR2 YFSETQ. This CDR3 is 18 amino acids long. The CDR3 reads CASSFTAGDELAKNIQYF. The CDR3 DNA reads as TGCGCCAGCAGCTTCACCGCCGGGGATGAGCTAGCCAAAAACATTCAGTACTTC.

The rearrangement joins TRBV6-5 to TRBJ1-2; tentative D call: TRBD1 (5 bases). Trimming removed 3 bases at V and 3 bases at J, with 14 bases between. Germline V gene sequence: CDR1 MNHEY, CDR2 SVGAGI. The CDR3 is 15 residues long. The CDR3 sequence: CASSYIEGGDYGYTF. CDR3 DNA sequence: TGTGCCAGCAGTTATATCGAGGGAGGGGACTATGGCTACACCTTC.

The genes are TRBV6-6 and TRBJ2-4; D gene ambiguous. From germline, CDR1 is MNHNY and CDR2 SVGAGI (reference sequence). Trimming shortened V by 7 bases and J by 0 bases, and 19 bases separated the two germline ends. This CDR3 spans 17 amino acids. This CDR3 is CASTRVTESGAKNIQYF. The CDR3 DNA is TGTGCCAGCACCCGAGTGACGGAGTCAGGAGCCAAAAACATTCAGTACTTC.

This clonotype was seen repeatedly, ten times or more. The rearrangement joins TRBV20-1 to TRBJ2-3; possible D gene TRBD2, 5 bases. Per the germline V gene, CDR1 is DFQATT and CDR2 is SNEGSKA (reference sequence). V lost 7 bases to trimming and J lost 0 bases, with 14 bases between them. The CDR3 has 14 amino acids. CDR3 in DNA: TGCAGTGTGGTGAGGGCCCCTAGCACAGATACGCAGTATTTT. It encodes CSVVRAPSTDTQYF.

A few counts support this clonotype. The rearrangement links TRBV7-9 to TRBJ2-5; D remains ambiguous. Germline CDR1 SEHNR, CDR2 FQNEAQ (reference sequence). The length of the CDR3 is 14 residues. V lost 5 bases to trimming and J lost 1 base, with 11 bases between them. The chain's CDR3 is CASSIIRTQETQYF. The CDR3 DNA reads TGTGCCAGCAGCATCATCCGGACCCAAGAGACCCAGTACTTC.